This paragraph covers one T cell receptor beta chain sequence. What it recognizes is unknown. This sample is part of a study of OX40 agonist ivuxolimab in advanced cancers. Background on the study: Every 2 weeks, patients got intravenous ivuxolimab at one of six dose levels (0.01-10 mg/kg). Partial responses were observed in three patients, of whom one had hepatocellular carcinoma and two had cutaneous melanoma. General study results and limits: There were, on average, more expanded clones in CD8+ T cells than in CD4+.

The trim removed 5 bases at V and 2 bases at J, leaving 4 bases unmatched. The germline V gene has CDR1 LGHNT and CDR2 FRNRAP. The CDR3 runs to 15 residues. This table comes from immunoSEQ multiplex PCR, and its TCRdb copy is limited to in-frame clones, with some not included. The sample has about 46,000 clones, approximately 88% seen once. Sequences were derived from CD4+ or CD8+ T cells sorted from blood, sampled in a trial of the OX40 agonist ivuxolimab. The genes are TRBV12-5 and TRBJ2-2; 8 nucleotides match TRBD2. This sequence was found in an adult with an advanced solid tumor such as melanoma, head and neck, liver or kidney cancer. The CDR3 DNA follows: TGTGCTAGTGGTCCGGGACTAGATAACACCGGGGAGCTGTTTTTT. Encoded protein: CASGPGLDNTGELFF.